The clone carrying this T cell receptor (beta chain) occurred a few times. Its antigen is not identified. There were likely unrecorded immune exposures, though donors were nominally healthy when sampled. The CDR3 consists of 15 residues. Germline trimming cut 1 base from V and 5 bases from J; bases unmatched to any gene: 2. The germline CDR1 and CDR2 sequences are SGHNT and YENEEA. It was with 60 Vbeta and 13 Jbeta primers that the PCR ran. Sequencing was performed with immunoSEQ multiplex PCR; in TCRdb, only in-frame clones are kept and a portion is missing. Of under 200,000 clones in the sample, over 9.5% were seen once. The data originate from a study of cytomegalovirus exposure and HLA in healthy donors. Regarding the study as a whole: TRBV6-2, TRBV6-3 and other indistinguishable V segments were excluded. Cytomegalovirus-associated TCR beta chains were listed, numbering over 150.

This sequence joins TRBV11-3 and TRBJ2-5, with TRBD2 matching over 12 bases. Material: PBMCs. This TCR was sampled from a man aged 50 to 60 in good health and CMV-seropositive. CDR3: CASSLVTSGGETQYF. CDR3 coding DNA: TGTGCCAGCAGCTTAGTGACTAGCGGGGGCGAGACCCAGTACTTC.